The TCR beta chain under discussion was sequenced for a study of blood T cell repertoires in COVID-19. For the study at large: Sample material is recorded as cDNA or gDNA derived from T cells, B-cell-depleted T cells, or PBMCs.

This table comes from immunoSEQ multiplex PCR, and its TCRdb copy is limited to in-frame clones, with some not included. This sample yields over 75,000 clones, of which approximately 80% are seen a single time; over 9% belongs to the top ten. This CDR3 spans 14 amino acids. Trimming took 4 bases from V and 3 from J, leaving 13 bases between them. The V gene's germline CDR1 is SNHLY and CDR2 FYNNEI. This receptor was identified in a man aged 65 to 85 with acute or convalescent COVID-19. The V call is TRBV2, the J call TRBJ2-7; the D gene is possibly TRBD1 (5 bases). Material for sequencing was peripheral blood. The CDR3, as DNA: TGTGCCAGCAGTGGTCCGACAGCTAACTACGAGCAGTACTTC. It codes for CASSGPTANYEQYF.